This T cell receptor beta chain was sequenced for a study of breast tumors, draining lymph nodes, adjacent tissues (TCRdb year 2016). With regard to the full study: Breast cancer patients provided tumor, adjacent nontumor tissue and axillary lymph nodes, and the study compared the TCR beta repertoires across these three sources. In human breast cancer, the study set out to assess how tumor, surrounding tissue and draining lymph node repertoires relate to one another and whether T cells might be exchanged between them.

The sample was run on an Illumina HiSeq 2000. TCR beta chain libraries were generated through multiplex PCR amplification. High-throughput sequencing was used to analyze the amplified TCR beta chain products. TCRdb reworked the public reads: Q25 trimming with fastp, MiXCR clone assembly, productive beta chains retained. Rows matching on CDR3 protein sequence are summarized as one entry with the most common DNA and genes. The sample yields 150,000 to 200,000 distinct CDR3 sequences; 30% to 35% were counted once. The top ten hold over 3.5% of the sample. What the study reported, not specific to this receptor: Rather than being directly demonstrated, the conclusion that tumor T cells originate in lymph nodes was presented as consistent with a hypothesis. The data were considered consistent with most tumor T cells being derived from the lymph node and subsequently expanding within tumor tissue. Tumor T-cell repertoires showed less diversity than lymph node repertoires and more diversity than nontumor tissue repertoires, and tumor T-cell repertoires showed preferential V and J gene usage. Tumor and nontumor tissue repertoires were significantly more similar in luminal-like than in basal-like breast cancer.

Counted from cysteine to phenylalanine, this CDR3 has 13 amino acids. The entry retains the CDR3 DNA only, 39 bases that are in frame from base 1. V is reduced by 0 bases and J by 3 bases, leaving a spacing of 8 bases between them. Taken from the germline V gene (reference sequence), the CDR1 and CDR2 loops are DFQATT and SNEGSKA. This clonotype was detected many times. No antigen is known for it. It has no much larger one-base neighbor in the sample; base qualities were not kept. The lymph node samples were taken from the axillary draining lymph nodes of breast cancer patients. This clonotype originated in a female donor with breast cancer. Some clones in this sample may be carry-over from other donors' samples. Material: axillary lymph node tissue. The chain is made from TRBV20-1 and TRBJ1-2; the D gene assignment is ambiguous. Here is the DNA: TGCAGTGCTAGAGACCCCCGGGACTATGGCTACACCTTC. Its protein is CSARDPRDYGYTF.